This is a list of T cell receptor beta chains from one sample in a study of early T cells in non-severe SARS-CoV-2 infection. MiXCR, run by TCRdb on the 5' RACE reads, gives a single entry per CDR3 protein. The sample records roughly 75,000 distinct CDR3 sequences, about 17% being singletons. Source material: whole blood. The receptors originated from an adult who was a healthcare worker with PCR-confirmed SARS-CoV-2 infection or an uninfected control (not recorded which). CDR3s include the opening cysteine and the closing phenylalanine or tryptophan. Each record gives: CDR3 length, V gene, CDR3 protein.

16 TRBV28 CASSVPGTGASEKLFF
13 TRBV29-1 CSVPSSSTDTQYF
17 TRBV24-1 CATSDPSVPGDYDEQFF
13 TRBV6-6 CATSVVGSSEAFF
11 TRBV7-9 CAMSTGETQYF
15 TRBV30 CAWSVAGLGNYGYTF
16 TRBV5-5 CASSLVGRMSGNTIYF
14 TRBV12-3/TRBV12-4 CASSRQGAAYEQYF
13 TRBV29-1 CSVDGDKANTIYF
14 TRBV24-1 CATSDPPGEGELFF
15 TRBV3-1 CASSQDTGGTYEQYF
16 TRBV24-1 CATSDPPQAGLETQYF
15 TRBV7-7 CASSSWTSGIDEQFF
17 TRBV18 CASSPRTSGRTAGELFF
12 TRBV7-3 CASSLTNTEAFF
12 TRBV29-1 CSVARGNTEAFF
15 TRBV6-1 CASSEELAGYYEQYF
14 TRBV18 CASSPGPSGNTIYF
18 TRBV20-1 CSASRQGIVPLSGNTIYF
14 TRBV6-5 CASSYHQGSTEAFF
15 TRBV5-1 CASSLVPGGTYGYTF
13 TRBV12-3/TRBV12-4 CASSLLGPGRQFF
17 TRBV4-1 CASSQDAGGGRNEKLFF
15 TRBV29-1 CSVFSSDTGGTEAFF
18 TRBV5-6 CASSPDRGGLAGVFEQFF
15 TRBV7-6 CASSPRTGDTGELFF
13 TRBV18 CASSPRGNGELFF
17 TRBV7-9 CASSLPLGRDSTDTQYF
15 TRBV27 CASSLIGAGVGEQFF
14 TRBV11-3 CASSPTERSREQYF
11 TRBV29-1 CSGFSGNTIYF
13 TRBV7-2 CASSPGDPGTQYF
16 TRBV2 CASMRLWTGGFNEQFF
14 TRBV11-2 CASSPGPRAYEQYF
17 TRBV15 CATSRDLPSGGNNEQFF
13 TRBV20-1 CSARAQGLYGYTF
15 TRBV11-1 CASSDSDRKLYEQYF
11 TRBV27 CASSFSGVQYF
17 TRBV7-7 CASSLAGSGRLRETQYF
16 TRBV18 CASSPALGGTRETQYF
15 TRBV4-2 CASSEEGFPLNEQFF
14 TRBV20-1 CSTLAGVAQETQYF
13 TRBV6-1 CASGRDYNSPLHF
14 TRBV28 CASSSGTPQETQYF
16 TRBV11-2 CASSLSGQGYQETQYF
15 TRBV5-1 CASSSGREPNYGYTF